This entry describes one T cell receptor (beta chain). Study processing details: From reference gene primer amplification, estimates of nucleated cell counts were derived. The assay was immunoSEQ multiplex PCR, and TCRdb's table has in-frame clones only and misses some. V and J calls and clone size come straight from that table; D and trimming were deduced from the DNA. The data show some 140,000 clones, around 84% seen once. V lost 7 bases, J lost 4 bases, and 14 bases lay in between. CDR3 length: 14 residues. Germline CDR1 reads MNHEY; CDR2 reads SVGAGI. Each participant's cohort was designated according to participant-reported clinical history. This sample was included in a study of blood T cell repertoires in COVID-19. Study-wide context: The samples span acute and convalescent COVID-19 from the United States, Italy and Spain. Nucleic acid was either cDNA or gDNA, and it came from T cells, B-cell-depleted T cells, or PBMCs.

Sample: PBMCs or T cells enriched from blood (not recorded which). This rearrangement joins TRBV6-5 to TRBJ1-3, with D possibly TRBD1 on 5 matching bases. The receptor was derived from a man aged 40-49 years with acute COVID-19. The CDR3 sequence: CASNTGGPGNTIYF. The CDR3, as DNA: TGTGCCAGCAATACAGGCGGACCCGGAAACACCATATATTTT.